Sequencing of this T cell receptor (beta chain) was carried out in a study of response to subunit inactivated influenza vaccine. TCRdb re-analysed the RT-PCR reads in MiXCR, keeping a single row per CDR3 protein. The repertoire includes 500,000 to 650,000 distinct CDR3 sequences, about 7.6% of them detected once, and roughly 13% sits in the top ten. Germline V gene data show CDR1 as SGDLS and CDR2 as YYNGEE. The junction had 5 bases not matched to a gene; V was cut back by 3 bases and J by 5 bases. The CDR3 is made up of 14 amino acids. A remark on this clonotype: Antigen unknown.

General study results and limits: Few new T cells, the authors suggested, are recruited by each seasonal influenza vaccination.

V usage is TRBV9 and J usage is TRBJ2-3; TRBD2 agrees at 8 bases. This receptor was identified in a man aged 50-75 years who received an inactivated influenza vaccine. The sample was PBMCs from blood, taken about 24 months after vaccination. CDR3 sequence reads: CASSASGGVDTQYF. CDR3 sequence (DNA): TGTGCCAGCAGCGCCTCCGGGGGGGTAGATACGCAGTATTTT.